This is a list of T cell receptor beta chains from one sample in a study of cytomegalovirus exposure and HLA in healthy donors. This table comes from immunoSEQ multiplex PCR, and its TCRdb copy is limited to in-frame clones, with some not included. The sample has some 170,000 clones, more than 80% seen once. Sequencing was performed on PBMCs. These receptors all stem from a woman between 18 and 30 years old in good health and CMV-seropositive. Both conserved end residues are part of each CDR3. The D gene is left open where the match is weak. For some rows the clone size is stated as once, few or many, or as a class when expanded; others skip it.

.,TRBJ1-6,TRBV30,.,CAWSLRRGSPLHF,TGTGCCTGGAGCCTCAGGCGGGGTTCACCCCTCCACTTT
.,TRBJ2-1,TRBV10-3,TRBD2,CAISEPSGNEQFF,TGTGCCATCAGTGAGCCTAGCGGGAATGAGCAGTTCTTC
.,TRBJ1-2,TRBV19,TRBD1,CASKKIHRDRVNYGYTF,TGTGCCAGTAAAAAAATTCACCGGGACAGGGTGAACTATGGCTACACCTTC
.,TRBJ1-4,TRBV28,TRBD1,CASSLTTGGTNEKLFF,TGTGCCAGCAGTTTGACGACAGGGGGTACTAATGAAAAACTGTTTTTT
.,TRBJ1-5,TRBV27,TRBD1,CASSRDRGQSNQPQHF,TGTGCCAGCAGTCGCGACAGGGGGCAAAGCAATCAGCCCCAGCATTTT
.,TRBJ2-3,TRBV5-6,TRBD2,CASSFRLAGGRSTDTQYF,TGTGCCAGCAGCTTTCGGCTAGCGGGGGGACGCTCCACAGATACGCAGTATTTT
.,TRBJ1-2,TRBV4-1,.,CASSQVLGYREYGYTF,TGCGCCAGCAGCCAAGTTTTGGGCTACAGGGAATATGGCTACACCTTC
.,TRBJ2-1,TRBV13,.,CASSPGAGGFNEQFF,TGTGCCAGCAGCCCAGGGGCCGGGGGGTTCAATGAGCAGTTCTTC
.,TRBJ2-5,TRBV7-9,TRBD2,CASSPTGGLVEETQYF,TGTGCCAGCAGCCCCACCGGGGGGTTGGTTGAAGAGACCCAGTACTTC
.,TRBJ1-6,TRBV5-4,TRBD1,CASSFDRGNSPLHF,TGTGCCAGCAGCTTTGACAGGGGGAATTCACCCCTCCACTTT
once,TRBJ2-7,TRBV2,.,CASSRDRFDKQYF,TGTGCCAGCAGTCGAGACAGGTTCGACAAGCAGTACTTC
.,TRBJ1-3,TRBV5-1,.,CASSPAMWDYGRNTIYF,TGCGCCAGCAGCCCGGCGATGTGGGATTACGGGAGGAACACCATATATTTT
once,TRBJ2-2,TRBV6-6,TRBD1,CASSYPGQGNTGELFF,TGTGCCAGCAGTTATCCAGGACAGGGGAACACCGGGGAGCTGTTTTTT
.,TRBJ1-5,TRBV28,.,CASRPSRGYSNQPQHF,TGTGCCAGCAGGCCGAGTCGGGGATATAGCAATCAGCCCCAGCATTTT
.,TRBJ2-5,TRBV25-1,TRBD1,CASSERTGRETQYF,TGTGCCAGCAGTGAACGGACAGGGCGAGAGACCCAGTACTTC
once,TRBJ1-2,TRBV19,TRBD1,CASSRTGTGTAIYGYTF,TGTGCCAGTAGTCGAACCGGAACCGGGACAGCCATCTATGGCTACACCTTC